These T cell receptor beta chains were read from a single sample in a study of kidney transplant recipient with SARS-CoV-2 infection. MiXCR was run by TCRdb on the reads, yielding one entry per CDR3 protein. The data show about 240,000 distinct CDR3 sequences, 25% to 30% seen once. The sample here was a blood sample, taken at baseline and between days 110 and 120 from a kidney transplant recipient. The origin of the receptors is a male patient between 25 and 40 years old who had COVID-19 and was a kidney transplant recipient. The graft donor may have given rise to some T cells. CDR3s include the opening cysteine and the closing phenylalanine or tryptophan. The order of the fields is CDR3 DNA, CDR3 protein, clone size, J gene, V gene, D gene. The D gene is left open where the match is weak. Some rows have no size entry. The others give once, few or many, or a class for an expanded clone.

DNA: TGTGCCAGTAGTATGATCCTAGCTACCGTAGGGGAGCTGTTTTTT; CDR3: CASSMILATVGELFF; size: many; J: TRBJ2-2; V: TRBV19; D: NA
DNA: TGTGCCAGCAGCATATTCTGTCCCATTTCTTTCTCTGAGACCCAGTACTTC; CDR3: CASSIFCPISFSETQYF; size: many; J: TRBJ2-5; V: TRBV3-1; D: NA
DNA: TGTGCCAGCACCCCTACGGGCAGGGGGCATCAGCCCCAGCATTTT; CDR3: CASTPTGRGHQPQHF; size: many; J: TRBJ1-5; V: TRBV28; D: TRBD1
DNA: TGTGCCATCCGTTTGAGGGAGGGTCCCGGGGAGCTGTTTTTT; CDR3: CAIRLREGPGELFF; size: many; J: TRBJ2-2; V: TRBV12-3/TRBV12-4; D: TRBD2
DNA: TGTGCCAGTAGTATAGCTCGGTCCGGGATCCTAAGCTCCTACGAGCAGTACTTC; CDR3: CASSIARSGILSSYEQYF; size: many; J: TRBJ2-7; V: TRBV19; D: NA
DNA: TGTGCCAGCAACGCGGGACTGTTGAACACTGAAGCTTTCTTT; CDR3: CASNAGLLNTEAFF; size: NA; J: TRBJ1-1; V: TRBV2; D: NA
DNA: TGTGCCATCAGAAACACCTACTCCTACGAGCAGTACTTC; CDR3: CAIRNTYSYEQYF; size: many; J: TRBJ2-7; V: TRBV10-3; D: NA
DNA: TGCAGTGCTCCAGAAATGCTGTTTCGAAAGACCTATGGCTACACCTTC; CDR3: CSAPEMLFRKTYGYTF; size: many; J: TRBJ1-2; V: TRBV20-1; D: NA
DNA: TGTGCCACCCGGACAGGGGTAAACACAGATACGCAGTATTTT; CDR3: CATRTGVNTDTQYF; size: NA; J: TRBJ2-3; V: TRBV2; D: TRBD1
DNA: TGTGCCAGCAGCAACGGGGGGCCCCTAGCGGCCTCGGGAGAGACCCAGTACTTC; CDR3: CASSNGGPLAASGETQYF; size: NA; J: TRBJ2-5; V: TRBV21-1; D: NA
DNA: TGTGCCACCAGCAGGGACTTCCCTTACAATGAGCAGTTCTTC; CDR3: CATSRDFPYNEQFF; size: many; J: TRBJ2-1; V: TRBV15; D: NA
DNA: TGTGCCACCAGCCAGGGGGCCTCCTACGAGCAGTACTTC; CDR3: CATSQGASYEQYF; size: many; J: TRBJ2-7; V: TRBV24-1; D: TRBD1
DNA: TGCAGTGCTAGAGATTTTAGGGGCAATCAGCCCCAGCATTTT; CDR3: CSARDFRGNQPQHF; size: many; J: TRBJ1-5; V: TRBV20-1; D: NA
DNA: TGTGCCAGCTCCCGCACAGGTTTCCAAGAGACCCAGTACTTC; CDR3: CASSRTGFQETQYF; size: NA; J: TRBJ2-5; V: TRBV27; D: NA
DNA: TGTGCAAGTCGCGGCGATAAGACTCCACGAAAGACCTATGGCTACACCTTC; CDR3: CASRGDKTPRKTYGYTF; size: many; J: TRBJ1-2; V: TRBV12-2; D: NA
DNA: TGTGCCAGCAGCGCGTGGGGCCAGGGTAGAGGTGAAGCTTTCTTT; CDR3: CASSAWGQGRGEAFF; size: NA; J: TRBJ1-1; V: TRBV3-1; D: NA
DNA: TGCAGCTGCGGGACAGGGGGTGACGAGCAGTACTTC; CDR3: CSCGTGGDEQYF; size: many; J: TRBJ2-7; V: TRBV29-1; D: TRBD1
DNA: TGTGCCAGCAGCTTGATGACAGCCTCCTACGAGCAGTACTTC; CDR3: CASSLMTASYEQYF; size: many; J: TRBJ2-7; V: TRBV7-2; D: NA
DNA: TGTGCCAGCAGCCCCACCGGGTATAACACCGGGGAGCTGTTTTTT; CDR3: CASSPTGYNTGELFF; size: NA; J: TRBJ2-2; V: TRBV5-4; D: NA
DNA: TGTGCCAGCAGTATTACTTGGGAATGTAGAAAGACCTATGGCTACACCTTC; CDR3: CASSITWECRKTYGYTF; size: many; J: TRBJ1-2; V: TRBV6-5; D: NA
DNA: TGCGCCAGCAGCCAAGAGACAGGGGGAGGAGGCTACACCTTC; CDR3: CASSQETGGGGYTF; size: many; J: TRBJ1-2; V: TRBV4-1; D: TRBD1
DNA: TGTGCCAGCAGCCAAGATCCGGGACAGCTCACTGAAGCTTTCTTT; CDR3: CASSQDPGQLTEAFF; size: many; J: TRBJ1-1; V: TRBV14; D: TRBD1
DNA: TGTGCCAGCGGAGGGCACATAGCTACAGTCATGCAAGATACGCAGTATTTT; CDR3: CASGGHIATVMQDTQYF; size: NA; J: TRBJ2-3; V: TRBV21-1; D: NA
DNA: TGTGCCAGCAGTTTATGGTCGGCAGCGGACTATGGCTACACCTTC; CDR3: CASSLWSAADYGYTF; size: many; J: TRBJ1-2; V: TRBV12-3/TRBV12-4; D: NA
DNA: TGTGCCAGTAGTCCAAATACAGGGAGAAATGAGCAGTTCTTC; CDR3: CASSPNTGRNEQFF; size: NA; J: TRBJ2-1; V: TRBV19; D: NA
DNA: TGTGCCAGCAGCTGTCCAGGTAAGTGCCGAAAGACCTATGGCTACACCTTC; CDR3: CASSCPGKCRKTYGYTF; size: many; J: TRBJ1-2; V: TRBV7-7; D: NA
DNA: TGTGCCAGCAGTCCGTTTCCCACGGCAGGAAAGACCTATAGCTACACCTTC; CDR3: CASSPFPTAGKTYSYTF; size: NA; J: TRBJ1-2; V: TRBV12-3/TRBV12-4; D: NA
DNA: TGTGCCAGCAGCGGGGTTGGCACCCTTCGAAAGACCTATGGCTACACCTTC; CDR3: CASSGVGTLRKTYGYTF; size: many; J: TRBJ1-2; V: TRBV3-1; D: NA
DNA: TGTGCTAGTGGTGGTAACAATTTGCAGGGAAAGACCTATGGCTACACCTTC; CDR3: CASGGNNLQGKTYGYTF; size: many; J: TRBJ1-2; V: TRBV12-5; D: NA
DNA: TGTGCCAGCAGCGAAGACCGAACAAGCAGAAAGACCTATGGCTACACCTTC; CDR3: CASSEDRTSRKTYGYTF; size: many; J: TRBJ1-2; V: TRBV11-2; D: NA
DNA: TGCAGTGCTCGGGGGGGAGGGGGACAGTTCGGTGGGCAGAGCAATGAGCAGTTCTTC; CDR3: CSARGGGGQFGGQSNEQFF; size: NA; J: TRBJ2-1; V: TRBV20-1; D: NA
DNA: TGCAGTGCTAGATTACAGGCCTACGAGCAGTACTTC; CDR3: CSARLQAYEQYF; size: many; J: TRBJ2-7; V: TRBV20-1; D: NA
DNA: TGTGCCACCAGTGATTTGTTTCGGCAGACCCAGTACTTC; CDR3: CATSDLFRQTQYF; size: many; J: TRBJ2-5; V: TRBV24-1; D: NA
DNA: TGTGCCAGCAGCAGCTCCTCGTTTACCCGAAAGACCTATGGCTACACCTTC; CDR3: CASSSSSFTRKTYGYTF; size: many; J: TRBJ1-2; V: TRBV7-8; D: NA
DNA: TGTGCCAGCAGCTTCGTCGACAGGGGGCGTAACACTGAAGCTTTCTTT; CDR3: CASSFVDRGRNTEAFF; size: few; J: TRBJ1-1; V: TRBV5-6; D: TRBD1
DNA: TGTGCCAGCAGCCCGAGTGGTCCCATTTCAATTCGCACTGAAGCTTTCTTT; CDR3: CASSPSGPISIRTEAFF; size: many; J: TRBJ1-1; V: TRBV3-1; D: NA
DNA: TGTGCCGCCAGTGAGGGTCCGGCGGAGTTCTTC; CDR3: CAASEGPAEFF; size: NA; J: TRBJ2-4; V: TRBV24-1; D: NA
DNA: TGTGCCAACGAGGATTCTGAAGCTTTCTTT; CDR3: CANEDSEAFF; size: many; J: TRBJ1-1; V: TRBV6-4; D: NA
DNA: TGTGCCAGCAGTCGGGGGGGGGTTCGCACTGAAGCTTTCTTT; CDR3: CASSRGGVRTEAFF; size: many; J: TRBJ1-1; V: TRBV27; D: NA